This T cell receptor beta chain was identified in a study of human T cells and chemical hapten exposure. Notes on the study in general: PT1 expanded TCR numbers tracked positively with patch test score.

Noted time point: patch test 1, 2 weeks after DPC sensitization. Specified treatment: therapeutic diphenylcyclopropenone sensitization with weekly scalp DPC. Researchers sampled blood before each patch test went on. Comment on this clonotype: Its antigen is unknown.

This CDR3 has 20 residues. J gave up 0 bases and V 5 bases, and 14 bases lay outside the gene matches. TCRdb analysed the RACE reads with MiXCR anew, one entry per CDR3 protein. This table holds a few hundred thousand distinct CDR3 sequences, approximately 4.4% found once. Sequenced material: whole blood, taken in connection with sensitization to the hapten diphenylcyclopropenone (DPC). This chain uses TRBV12-3 or TRBV12-4 with TRBJ2-7, with 15 bases matching TRBD2. The TCR comes from a woman aged 50 to 60 with alopecia areata. Some clones in this sample may be carry-over from other donors' samples. The CDR3 nucleotides are TGTGCCAGCAGTCCTTTTAGACGGGGACTAGCGGGAGGTTCCTCCTACGAGCAGTACTTC. Translating it yields CASSPFRRGLAGGSSYEQYF.